The 17 T cell receptor beta chains below come from one sample, sequenced in a study of shared clonotypes between healthy human individuals. Some clones are missing from TCRdb's copy, which holds only in-frame ones; the method was immunoSEQ multiplex PCR. The sample consists of 490,000 or so clones, roughly 85% of them appearing once. The sequenced material came from PBMCs. The receptors shown here come from a woman aged 40-49 years in good health. Some clones in this sample may be carry-over from other donors' samples.

The J gene is TRBJ1-2, the V gene TRBV4-1; D not resolved. Trimming took off 0 bases at V and 3 bases at J, with 5 bases between the two ends. Per the germline V gene, CDR1 is MGHRA and CDR2 is YSYEKL. The CDR3 sequence is 13 residues long. The CDR3 here is CASSQDRDYGYTF. The CDR3, as DNA: TGCGCCAGCAGCCAAGATCGGGACTATGGCTACACCTTC.

The chain carries TRBV7-2 and TRBJ2-1; 11 bases are a match to TRBD1. The CDR3 runs to 15 residues. In germline, CDR1 is SGHTA, CDR2 FQGNSA. J gave up 7 bases and V 5 bases, and 7 bases lay outside the gene matches. The CDR3 coding sequence is TGTGCCAGCAGCCTTAGGACAGGGGGCAGGAATGAGCAGTTCTTC. It translates to CASSLRTGGRNEQFF.

The chain employs TRBV2 and TRBJ2-5, with no clear D. V lost 7 bases and J 4 bases, leaving 10 bases between the germline ends. Germline lookup yields CDR1 SNHLY and CDR2 FYNNEI. This CDR3 is 12 amino acids long. The DNA of the CDR3 is TGTGCCAGCACCCGATTGGGAGAGACCCAGTACTTC. Protein: CASTRLGETQYF.

A word on this clone: This may be a read error, as it is one base from a much larger clone. CDR3 coding DNA: TGTGCCAGCAGCCAAAGGCTTAGGACTAGCGGGAGGATAGCCACAGATACGCAGTGTTTT. This codes for CASSQRLRTSGRIATDTQCF. The V call is TRBV4-2, the J call TRBJ2-3; TRBD2 matches 14 bases. Germline CDR1 is LGHNA and CDR2 is YNFKEQ. The CDR3 totals 20 residues.

This chain joins TRBV5-4 and TRBJ2-5, with D possibly matching TRBD2 (7 bases). The CDR3 extends over 13 amino acids. CDR1 and CDR2 from the germline V gene are SGHNT and YYREEE (reference sequence). The germline V and J ends were trimmed by 2 bases and 4 bases, with 9 bases remaining between them. The CDR3 loop reads CASSFRGGETQYF. The CDR3 DNA reads TGTGCCAGCAGCTTTAGGGGGGGAGAGACCCAGTACTTC.

This chain uses TRBV11-2 with TRBJ2-1; 11 nucleotides agree with TRBD2. The trim removed 1 base at V and 6 bases at J, leaving 11 bases unmatched. This CDR3 spans 18 amino acids. Germline V gives CDR1 SGHAT, CDR2 FQNNGV. CDR3 bases: TGTGCCAGCAGCTTAGGGCTAGCGGGAGGCCTTACGTTCAATGAGCAGTTCTTC. Translated, it gives CASSLGLAGGLTFNEQFF.

The genes are TRBV18 and TRBJ2-5; D perhaps matches TRBD2 (5 bases). The J call is uncertain, as TRBJ2-7 better fits the DNA end. CDR3 length equals 12 residues. Germline V lookup: CDR1 KGHSH, CDR2 LQKENI. The CDR3 DNA reads TGTGCCAGCTCACCTTCCGGGGACGAGCAGTACTTC. Translating it yields CASSPSGDEQYF.

The V gene is TRBV15, the J gene TRBJ2-6, with D unclear. CDR1 LNHNV and CDR2 YYDKDF come from the germline V gene (reference sequence). V lost 4 bases to trimming and J lost 1 base, with 5 bases between them. The CDR3 loop spans 14 amino acids. Written as DNA, the CDR3 is TGTGCCACCAGCATAATTTCTGGGGCCAACGTCCTGACTTTC. It yields the protein CATSIISGANVLTF.

This clone was detected a few times. The rearrangement links TRBV5-1 to TRBJ1-4; the D is unclear. Trimming removed 0 bases at V and 14 bases at J, with 17 bases between. CDR1 is SGHRS, CDR2 YFSETQ, per germline. The CDR3 runs 14 residues. The CDR3 here is CASSLDSSSKGLFF. The CDR3 DNA is TGCGCCAGCAGCTTGGACAGTTCCTCGAAAGGGCTGTTTTTT.

CDR3 region: CATSRDRGAPTYEQYF. The CDR3 region has the DNA TGTGCCACCAGCAGAGATCGTGGGGCCCCAACCTACGAGCAGTACTTC. The chain is built from TRBV15 and TRBJ2-7; D possibly corresponds to TRBD1 (5 bases). Germline CDR1 and CDR2: LNHNV and YYDKDF (reference sequence). Trimming stripped 0 bases from V and 2 bases from J, with 14 bases between. The CDR3 length is 16 residues.

This chain connects TRBV6-1 to TRBJ1-5, with 9 bases aligning to TRBD1. The germline CDR1 and CDR2 sequences are MNHNS and SASEGT. CDR3 length: 15 amino acids. V lost 4 bases and J lost 1; bases outside the gene matches: 2. The CDR3: CASSGTGGSNQPQHF. The CDR3 bases are TGTGCCAGCAGTGGTACAGGGGGCAGCAATCAGCCCCAGCATTTT.

The V call is TRBV4-1, the J call TRBJ2-1; 7 bases align to TRBD1. CDR1 is MGHRA, CDR2 YSYEKL, per germline. The CDR3 has 16 amino acids. The ends lost 2 bases at V and 6 bases at J; junction bases unmatched: 10. CDR3 sequence reads: CASSQKQGSLGNEQFF. CDR3 coding DNA: TGCGCCAGCAGCCAAAAACAGGGGAGTCTTGGCAATGAGCAGTTCTTC.

The chain links TRBV21-1 to TRBJ1-4; TRBD1, as called in the table, went unchecked against the DNA. TRBV21-1 is an annotated pseudogene. There are 17 residues in the CDR3. CDR3 sequence: CASTWAASGPPNEKLFF. The CDR3 nucleotides read TGTGCCAGCACTTGGGCTGCTTCAGGGCCACCTAATGAAAAACTGTTTTTT.

This clone was seen just once. The chain uses TRBV7-2 and TRBJ2-5; 7 nucleotides line up with TRBD1. The CDR3 covers 15 residues. Trimming cost V 3 bases and J 2 bases; bases outside gene matches: 6. Germline CDR1 reads SGHTA; CDR2 reads FQGNSA. CDR3 amino acids: CASSFGTARQETQYF. In DNA, the CDR3 is TGTGCCAGCAGCTTCGGGACAGCTAGACAAGAGACCCAGTACTTC.

As DNA, the CDR3 is TGTGCCAGCAGCGTAGCTTGGCCACCCAGTCAGCCCCAGCATTTT. It is translated as CASSVAWPPSQPQHF. V and J are TRBV9 and TRBJ1-5; D is ambiguous. CDR3 size: 15 residues. The ends were cut back, 0 bases at V and 6 bases at J, with 13 bases in the middle. Germline V gene sequence: CDR1 SGDLS, CDR2 YYNGEE.

The chain employs TRBV6-6 and TRBJ1-1; D gene unclear. The V and J ends lost 3 bases and 1 base respectively, with 9 bases between them. The CDR3 is 14 amino acids. The V gene's germline CDR1 is MNHNY and CDR2 SVGAGI (reference sequence). CDR3 sequence (DNA): TGTGCCAGCAGTTATGGTGGGCAGAACACTGAAGCTTTCTTT. It is translated as CASSYGGQNTEAFF.

The rearrangement links TRBV4-1 to TRBJ1-1, with 7 bases fitting TRBD1. V lost 1 base and J lost 8; bases outside the gene matches: 10. The CDR3 is 15 residues long. CDR1 is MGHRA and CDR2 is YSYEKL in the germline V gene. This CDR3 is CASSQVPGQREEAFF. DNA for the CDR3: TGCGCCAGCAGCCAAGTTCCGGGACAGCGGGAGGAAGCTTTCTTT.